The 6 T cell receptor beta chains below come from one sample, sequenced in a study of beta chain features in type 1 diabetes. Every isolated RNA sample was fully reverse transcribed, so sequencing captured expressed TCRB transcripts. The protocol was immunoSEQ multiplex PCR, while the TCRdb copy is restricted to in-frame clones and leaves out a portion. The data hold about 350,000 clones, with less than 20% observed a single time. Sequencing was done on a sample of naive CD4+ T cells from blood. The receptors originated from a young woman in good health.

This clone was found a few times. The V and J genes are TRBV30 and TRBJ2-7; D is uncertain. The CDR3 extends over 12 amino acids. Germline loops: CDR1 GTSNPN, CDR2 SVGIG (reference sequence). V was shortened by 1 base and J by 6 bases, with 10 bases between the two germline ends. The DNA of the CDR3 is TGTGCCTGGAGTGATCGGTTTAGCGAGCAGTACTTC. The encoded protein is CAWSDRFSEQYF. The full variable domain, in which reference TRBV30 and TRBJ2-7 provide the parts outside the CDR3, is SQTIHQWPATLVQPVGSPLSLECTVEGTSNPNLYWYRQAAGRGLQLLFYSVGIGQISSEVPQNLSASRPQDRQFILSSKKLLLSDSGFYLCAWSDRFSEQYFGPGTRLTVT.

In this sample, this clone turned up a few times. The V call is TRBV5-6, the J call TRBJ1-2, with D maybe TRBD1 (6 bases). CDR1 and CDR2 from the germline V gene are SGHDT and YYEEEE. CDR3 length: 12 residues. V lost 4 bases, J lost 3 bases, and 7 bases lay in between. For the CDR3, the DNA is TGTGCCAGCAGCCGACAGGACTATGGCTACACCTTC. It translates to CASSRQDYGYTF.

This clone came up a few times. The V call is TRBV2, the J call TRBJ1-2, with 9 bases lining up with TRBD1. Unmatched junction bases numbered 6, after V lost 6 bases and J lost 4 bases. The CDR3 loop spans 14 amino acids. Germline lookup yields CDR1 SNHLY and CDR2 FYNNEI. The CDR3 DNA is TGTGCCAGCAGCCGTACAGGGGGCAGCTATGGCTACACCTTC. This gives the protein CASSRTGGSYGYTF.

The CDR3 DNA follows: TGTGCCAGCAGCCGCGCGGGGACGGCCGGGCTTGGCTACACCTTC. This translates into CASSRAGTAGLGYTF. The V gene is TRBV5-4, the J gene TRBJ1-2; D may be TRBD1 (5 bases). V was cut by 4 bases and J by 7 bases, with 20 bases left in between. The CDR3 spans 15 residues. CDR1 is SGHNT, CDR2 YYREEE, per germline (reference sequence).

This clone was detected only a few times. The V call is TRBV7-9, the J call TRBJ2-3, with 8 positions matching TRBD1. Germline V gives CDR1 SEHNR, CDR2 FQNEAQ (reference sequence). CDR3 length: 15 amino acids. The V gene end was trimmed by 2 bases and the J gene end by 5 bases; junction bases not matched to a gene: 6. CDR3 loop: CASSLFQGAGDTQYF. The DNA for the CDR3 is TGTGCCAGCAGCTTATTCCAGGGGGCGGGAGATACGCAGTATTTT.

DNA for the CDR3: TGTGCCAGCAGCCCGGGACTAGCGGGAGTGGAGACCCAGTACTTC. This gives the protein CASSPGLAGVETQYF. V usage is TRBV14 and J usage is TRBJ2-5; 14 nucleotides line up with TRBD2. Unmatched junction bases numbered 3, after V lost 4 bases and J lost 5 bases. From germline, CDR1 is SGHDN and CDR2 FVKESK. This CDR3 is 15 amino acids long.